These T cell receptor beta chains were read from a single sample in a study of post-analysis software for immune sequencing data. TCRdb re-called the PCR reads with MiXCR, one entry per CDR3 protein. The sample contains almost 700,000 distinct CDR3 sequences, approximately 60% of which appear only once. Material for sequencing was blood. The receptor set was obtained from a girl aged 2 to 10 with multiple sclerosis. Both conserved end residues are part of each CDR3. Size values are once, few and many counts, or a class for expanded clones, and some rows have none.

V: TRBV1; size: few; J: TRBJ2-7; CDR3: CTSSQDEWRVLPYEQYF
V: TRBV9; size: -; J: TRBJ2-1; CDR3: CASSTSGNEQFF
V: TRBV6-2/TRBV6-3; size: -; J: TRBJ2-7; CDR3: CASSYRADYEQYF
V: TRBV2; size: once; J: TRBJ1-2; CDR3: CASSDIKGTGVNYGYTF
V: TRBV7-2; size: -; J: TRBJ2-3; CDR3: CASSLVKGQGVGDTQYF
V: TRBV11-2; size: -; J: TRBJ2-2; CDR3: CASSLDRDTGELFF
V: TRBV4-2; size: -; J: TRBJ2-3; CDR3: CASSLSLAPDTQYF
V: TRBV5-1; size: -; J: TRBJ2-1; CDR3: CASHSRAEYNEQFF
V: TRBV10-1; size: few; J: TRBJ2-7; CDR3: CASSIATSYEQYF
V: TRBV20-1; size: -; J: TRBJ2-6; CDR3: CSASTSGANVLTF
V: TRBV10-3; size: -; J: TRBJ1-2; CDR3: CAISPGQQAYGYTF
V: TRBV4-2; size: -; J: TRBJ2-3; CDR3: CASSQDLETGAITDTQYF
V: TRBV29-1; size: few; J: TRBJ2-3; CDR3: CSAWTSSTDTQYF
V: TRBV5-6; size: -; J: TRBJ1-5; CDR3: CASSPGTGSNQPQHF
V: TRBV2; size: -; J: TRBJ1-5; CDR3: CASSEEDRDNQPQHF
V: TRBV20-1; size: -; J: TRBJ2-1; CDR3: CSANPPGGLPYYNEQFF
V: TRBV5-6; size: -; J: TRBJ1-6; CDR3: CASSFTGDHNSPLHF
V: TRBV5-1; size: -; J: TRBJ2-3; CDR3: CASSLGVQDTQYF
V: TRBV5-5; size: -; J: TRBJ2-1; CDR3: CASSLGPGPSNEQFF
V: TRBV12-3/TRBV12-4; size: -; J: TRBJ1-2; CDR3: CASSTYRGHNYGYTF
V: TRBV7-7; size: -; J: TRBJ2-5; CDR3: CASSFPDRAALQETQYF
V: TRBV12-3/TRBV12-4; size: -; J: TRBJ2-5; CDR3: CASRLAGGYQETQYF
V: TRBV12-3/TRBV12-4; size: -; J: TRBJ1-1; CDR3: CASSPLDRANTEAFF
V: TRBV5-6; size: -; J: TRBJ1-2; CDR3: CASSPSSLQLYGYTF
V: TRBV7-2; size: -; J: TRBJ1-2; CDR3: CAGILDGNYGYTF
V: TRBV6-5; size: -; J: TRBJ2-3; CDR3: CASSYSAGRAELAQYF
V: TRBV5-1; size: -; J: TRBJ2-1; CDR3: CASSLLGKMNEQFF
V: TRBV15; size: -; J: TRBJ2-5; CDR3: CATSKHGQGKETQYF
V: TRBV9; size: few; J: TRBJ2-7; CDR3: CASSVDPSPYEQYF
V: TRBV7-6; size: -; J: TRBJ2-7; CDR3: CASSLARQGPTGEQYF
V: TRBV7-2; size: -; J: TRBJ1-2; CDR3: CASSPPTGEGGYTF
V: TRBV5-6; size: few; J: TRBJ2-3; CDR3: CASSFVPGGSNTQYF
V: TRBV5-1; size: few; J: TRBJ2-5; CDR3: CASSTRETQYF
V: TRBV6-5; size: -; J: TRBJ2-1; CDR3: CASSYSSRGPYNEQFF
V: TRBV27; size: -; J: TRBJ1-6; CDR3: CASRRQGADNSPLHF
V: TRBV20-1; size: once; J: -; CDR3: CSAMSPTGDRETQYF
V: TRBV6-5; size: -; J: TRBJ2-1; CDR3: CASSYWDRAYNEQFF
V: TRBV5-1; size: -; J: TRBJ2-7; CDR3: CASSRRGAYEQYF
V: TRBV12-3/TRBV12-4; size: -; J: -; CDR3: CASKPGTRISEQYF
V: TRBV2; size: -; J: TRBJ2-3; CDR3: CASSSAGSSDTQYF
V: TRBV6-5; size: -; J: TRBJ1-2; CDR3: CASSYEGEGPYGYTF
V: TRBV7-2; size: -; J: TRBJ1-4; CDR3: CASSLFAGVLNEKLFF
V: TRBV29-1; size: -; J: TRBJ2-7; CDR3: CSVSFGAGGPYEQYF
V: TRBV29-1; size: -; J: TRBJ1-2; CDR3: CSVFGSLEYGYTF
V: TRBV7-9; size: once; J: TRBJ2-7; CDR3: CAWDSGARVPYEQYF
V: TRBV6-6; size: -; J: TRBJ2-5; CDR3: CASSYRRGRETQYF